These 3 T cell receptor beta chains were all obtained from the same sample, sequenced in a study of blood T cell repertoires in COVID-19. The data were produced by immunoSEQ multiplex PCR, yet TCRdb's version contains in-frame clones alone and is incomplete. The sample has roughly 250,000 clones, 83% seen once. Sequencing used peripheral blood. These receptors all stem from a woman between 50 and 59 years old with acute or convalescent COVID-19.

The sample holds one count of this clone. The rearrangement uses TRBV5-5 and TRBJ1-1; D is ambiguous. Germline CDR1 SGHKS, CDR2 YYEKEE (reference sequence). The CDR3 has 14 amino acids. V shed 2 bases and J shed 1 base, with 9 bases lying between them. The CDR3 loop reads CASSFDISNTEAFF. For the CDR3, the DNA is TGTGCCAGCAGCTTTGACATCTCGAACACTGAAGCTTTCTTT.

This clone was recorded a few times. The gene calls are TRBV7-2 and TRBJ2-1; D is possibly TRBD2 (6 bases). Trimming took off 1 base at V and 3 bases at J, with 10 bases between the two ends. Germline CDR1 SGHTA, CDR2 FQGNSA. The CDR3 extends over 15 amino acids. The CDR3 region is CASSLGRGNYNEQFF. The CDR3 DNA is TGTGCCAGCAGCTTAGGGCGGGGCAACTACAATGAGCAGTTCTTC.

The J gene is TRBJ2-1, the V gene TRBV25-1, with 8 bases that match TRBD1. The CDR3 length is 15 residues. The germline V gene has CDR1 MGHDK and CDR2 SYGVNS. V lost 4 bases, J lost 3 bases, and 5 bases stayed unmatched. DNA for the CDR3: TGTGCCAGCAGTGGTTACAGGGGGAACTACAATGAGCAGTTCTTC. Its protein product is CASSGYRGNYNEQFF. The entire variable domain, with the rest obtained from reference TRBV25-1 and TRBJ2-1, is as follows: EADIYQTPRYLVIGTGKKITLECSQTMGHDKMYWYQQDPGMELHLIHYSYGVNSTEKGDLSSESTVSRIRTEHFPLTLESARPSHTSQYLCASSGYRGNYNEQFFGPGTRLTVL.